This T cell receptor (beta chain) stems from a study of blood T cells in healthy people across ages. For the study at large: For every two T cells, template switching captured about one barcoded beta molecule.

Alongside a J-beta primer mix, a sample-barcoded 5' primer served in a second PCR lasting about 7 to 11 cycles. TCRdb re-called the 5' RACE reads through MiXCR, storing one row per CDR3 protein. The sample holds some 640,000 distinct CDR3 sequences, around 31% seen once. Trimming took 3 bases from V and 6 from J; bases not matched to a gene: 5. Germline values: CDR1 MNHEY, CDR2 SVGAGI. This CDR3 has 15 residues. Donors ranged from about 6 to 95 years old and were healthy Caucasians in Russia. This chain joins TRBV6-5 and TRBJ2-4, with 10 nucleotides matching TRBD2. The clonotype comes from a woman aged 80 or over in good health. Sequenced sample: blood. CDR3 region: CASSYEAGGRNIQYF. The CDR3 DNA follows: TGTGCCAGCAGTTATGAAGCGGGGGGGCGAAACATTCAGTACTTC.